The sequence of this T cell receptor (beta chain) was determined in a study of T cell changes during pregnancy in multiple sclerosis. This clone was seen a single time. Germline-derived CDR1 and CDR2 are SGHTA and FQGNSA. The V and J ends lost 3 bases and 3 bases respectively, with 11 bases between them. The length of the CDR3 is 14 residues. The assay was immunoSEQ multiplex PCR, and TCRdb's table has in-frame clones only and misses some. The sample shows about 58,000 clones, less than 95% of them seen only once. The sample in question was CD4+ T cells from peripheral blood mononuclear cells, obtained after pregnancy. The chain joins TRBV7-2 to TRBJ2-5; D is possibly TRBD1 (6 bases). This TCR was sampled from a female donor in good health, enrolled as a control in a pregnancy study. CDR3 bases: TGTGCCAGCAGCTTGTCTTGGACAGAAGAGACCCAGTACTTC. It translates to CASSLSWTEETQYF.